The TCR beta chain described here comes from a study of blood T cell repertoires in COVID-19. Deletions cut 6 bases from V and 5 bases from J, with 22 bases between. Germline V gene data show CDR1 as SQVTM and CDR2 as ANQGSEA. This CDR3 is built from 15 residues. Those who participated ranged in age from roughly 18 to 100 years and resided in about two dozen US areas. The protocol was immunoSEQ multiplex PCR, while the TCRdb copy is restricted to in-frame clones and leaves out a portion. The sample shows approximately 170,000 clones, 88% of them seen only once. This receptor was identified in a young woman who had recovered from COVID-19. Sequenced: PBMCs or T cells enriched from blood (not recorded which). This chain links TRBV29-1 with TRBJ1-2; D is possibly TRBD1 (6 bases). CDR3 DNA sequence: TGCAGCGTCCCCGCCGGGGGGGGCTTTGGGTATGGCTACACCTTC. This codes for CSVPAGGGFGYGYTF. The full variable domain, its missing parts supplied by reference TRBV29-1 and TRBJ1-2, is SAVISQKPSRDICQRGTSLTIQCQVDSQVTMMFWYRQQPGQSLTLIATANQGSEATYESGFVIDKFPISRPNLTFSTLTVSNMSPEDSSIYLCSVPAGGGFGYGYTFGSGTRLTVV.